This TCR beta chain emerged from a study of cytomegalovirus exposure and HLA in healthy donors. PCR amplification relied on 60 Vbeta primers (plus 13 Jbeta primers). The repertoire was sequenced with immunoSEQ multiplex PCR; TCRdb's copy has only in-frame clones and lacks some. The sample holds 170,000 or so clones, 70% to 85% seen once. Note on this clone: Its antigen is as yet unknown.

The CDR3 has 16 residues. In germline, CDR1 is SGHRS, CDR2 YFSETQ. V was pared by 5 bases and J by 6 bases, with 23 bases between. Study conclusions and caveats: Upon later analysis, TCR association rates were observed to vary by HLA locus, being highest for DRB1 and lowest for HLA-C.

The specimen sequenced was PBMCs. This TCR derives from a man aged 50-59 years in good health and CMV-seropositive. This chain uses TRBV5-1 with TRBJ1-2; tentative D call: TRBD1 (6 bases). The CDR3 loop is CASSLGPGGPRDGYTF. The DNA for the CDR3 is TGCGCCAGCAGTCTGGGGCCCGGGGGGCCGAGGGATGGCTACACCTTC.